The T cell receptor beta chain under discussion was sequenced for a study of identical twins. The V end lost 6 bases, the J end lost 7 bases, and 13 bases lay between the germline ends. Germline CDR1 is DFQATT and CDR2 is SNEGSKA (reference sequence). This CDR3 contains 12 residues. A universal primer site was added by template switching, and unique molecular identifiers were carried by the cDNA. TCRdb recomputed calls from the 5' RACE reads with MiXCR, one row per CDR3 protein. The sample holds under 300,000 distinct CDR3 sequences, roughly 8% seen once. Whole-study findings and limits: Out-of-frame alpha sequences shared between twins exhibited an excess of low generation probability.

This clonotype came up a few times. The antigen remains unidentified. The same sample was also used in a study of yellow fever vaccine responses in identical twins.

The receptor was isolated from a woman younger than 30 in good health. The gene calls are TRBV20-1 and TRBJ2-1, with D possibly TRBD1 on 6 matching bases. What was sequenced was CD8+ T cells sorted from blood. The CDR3 region is CSAFHTGNEQFF. The CDR3 DNA reads TGCAGTGCCTTTCACACAGGGAATGAGCAGTTCTTC.